This TCR beta chain was identified during a study of cytomegalovirus exposure and HLA in healthy donors. In the PCR, 60 Vbeta and 13 Jbeta primers were used. Clones were read by immunoSEQ multiplex PCR, and TCRdb kept only the in-frame ones, dropping some. The ten top clones account for more than 0.5%, within a sample of approximately 100,000 clones. This TCR was sampled from a man aged 45-60 years in good health and CMV-seronegative. The sequenced sample consisted of PBMCs.

The CDR3: CASSAQSSGSLFF. CDR3 in DNA: TGTGCCAGCAGCGCCCAGTCTAGCGGGAGCTTGTTCTTC. The chain employs TRBV9 and TRBJ2-1; TRBD2 matches at 10 bases. CDR3 size: 13 residues. Germline lookup yields CDR1 SGDLS and CDR2 YYNGEE. Unmatched junction bases numbered 9, after V lost 3 bases and J lost 15 bases.